A single sample gave rise to the 8 T cell receptor beta chains below, sequenced in a study of tumor and adjacent non-tumor tissue in lung cancer. TCRbeta libraries were built with three rounds of nested PCR, modified from ARM-PCR. One entry per CDR3 protein, called by TCRdb with MiXCR from the multiplex PCR reads. This sample has about 43,000 distinct CDR3 sequences, with 60% found just once. The template was RNA from unsorted bulk tissue. More than 3 cm separated this lung sample from the edge of the tumor. The sample consisted of distant non-tumor lung tissue. The receptors here all came from a man aged 50 to 60 with non-small cell lung cancer.

The chain carries TRBV10-3 and TRBJ2-7; possibly TRBD2 for D (5 bases). This CDR3 has 14 amino acids. The germline V and J ends were trimmed by 3 bases and 6 bases, with 15 bases remaining between them. Germline CDR1 is ENHRY and CDR2 is SYGVKD. The CDR3 loop reads CAISDTHGGFEQYF. The CDR3 bases are TGTGCCATCAGTGATACTCATGGAGGCTTCGAGCAGTACTTC.

This clonotype was observed a handful of times. Its ends do not fully match the called genes, so a read error is possible. The chain couples TRBV11-2 to TRBJ2-7; the match to TRBD1 covers 11 bases. Germline V CDR1 and CDR2: SGHAT, FQNNGV. The CDR3 loop spans 17 amino acids. CDR3 sequence (DNA): TGTGCCAGCAGCTCAGGGACAGGGGGTGGCAGCTCCTACGAGCAGCACTTC. It is translated as CASSSGTGGGSSYEQHF. Full variable domain (outside the CDR3, taken from reference TRBV11-2 and TRBJ2-7): EAGVAQSPRYKIIEKRQSVAFWCNPISGHATLYWYQQILGQGPKLLIQFQNNGVVDDSQLPKDRFSAERLKGVDSTLKIQPAKLEDSAVYLCASSSGTGGGSSYEQHFGPGTRLTVT.

The sample holds a few counts of this clonotype. The gene calls are TRBV2 and TRBJ2-7, with D unclear. V gave up 2 bases and J gave up 2 bases, with 10 bases separating them. The CDR3 sequence is 14 residues long. Germline CDR1 is SNHLY and CDR2 is FYNNEI. The CDR3: CASSERVGTYEQYF. The DNA for the CDR3 is TGTGCCAGCAGTGAACGAGTAGGAACCTACGAGCAGTACTTC.

This clonotype has only one observation. The V gene is TRBV6-1, the J gene TRBJ1-5; no clear D. This CDR3 contains 15 residues. From germline, CDR1 is MNHNS and CDR2 SASEGT. Deletions cut 2 bases from V and 9 bases from J, with 17 bases between. The CDR3 nucleotides are TGTGCCAGCAGTGAATTGTTTATGAGGGTGTGGCCCCAGCATTTT. This codes for CASSELFMRVWPQHF.

Worth noting for this clonotype: The junction differs from germline at one of its ends, possibly a read error. The chain combines TRBV11-3 with TRBJ2-1, with no clear D. The CDR3 loop spans 15 amino acids. CDR1 and CDR2 (germline): SGHNT, YENEEA. CDR3 residues: CAGSLVGQAVNEQFF. In nucleotides, the CDR3 is TGTGCCGGCAGCCTAGTGGGCCAGGCTGTCAATGAGCAATTCTTC.

This clonotype was observed at least ten times. The gene calls are TRBV5-1 and TRBJ2-6, with TRBD1 identical over 8 bases. The CDR3 totals 17 residues. Germline V gives CDR1 SGHRS, CDR2 YFSETQ. V lost 2 bases and J lost 2; bases outside the gene matches: 6. This CDR3 is CASSLHQGAAGANVLTF. Written as DNA, the CDR3 is TGCGCCAGCAGCTTACACCAGGGGGCTGCTGGGGCCAACGTCCTGACTTTC.

V usage is TRBV7-9 and J usage is TRBJ2-1; 12 bases are a match to TRBD2. The CDR3 totals 17 residues. After removal of 4 bases from V and 4 bases from J, the junction contained 8 bases not matched to a gene. In germline, CDR1 is SEHNR, CDR2 FQNEAQ (reference sequence). The CDR3 is CASSSPSGRALYNEQFF. The CDR3 DNA is TGTGCCAGCAGCTCTCCTAGCGGGAGGGCCTTATACAATGAGCAGTTCTTC.

The V call is TRBV6-6, the J call TRBJ2-1, with D unclear. Near its end, the DNA agrees better with TRBJ2-7, so the J call may be wrong. Germline V CDR1 and CDR2: MNHNY, SVGAGI (reference sequence). The CDR3 spans 15 residues. In DNA form, the CDR3 reads TGTGCCAGCAGCATGAAGTTTGGGGTGGGTAACGAGCAGTACTTC. Translation gives CASSMKFGVGNEQYF.